These 13 T cell receptor beta chains were all obtained from the same sample, sequenced in a study of blood T cell repertoires in COVID-19. The protocol was immunoSEQ multiplex PCR, while the TCRdb copy is restricted to in-frame clones and leaves out a portion. The sample has about 140,000 clones; more than 60% are singletons. The sequenced material came from peripheral blood. All receptors come from a woman between 50 and 59 years old with active or convalescent COVID-19.

The chain joins TRBV30 to TRBJ1-4; unclear D gene. V gave up 1 base and J gave up 7 bases, with 13 bases separating them. The germline CDR1 and CDR2 sequences are GTSNPN and SVGIG (reference sequence). The CDR3 contains 14 residues. This CDR3 is CAWSEAASGEKLFF. The CDR3, as DNA: TGTGCCTGGAGTGAGGCGGCCTCGGGTGAAAAACTGTTTTTT. Using reference TRBV30 and TRBJ1-4 for the parts outside the CDR3, the full variable domain is SQTIHQWPATLVQPVGSPLSLECTVEGTSNPNLYWYRQAAGRGLQLLFYSVGIGQISSEVPQNLSASRPQDRQFILSSKKLLLSDSGFYLCAWSEAASGEKLFFGSGTQLSVL.

In this sample, this clone turned up a few times. The V call is TRBV11-2, the J call TRBJ2-1; D is possibly TRBD2 (6 bases). The V end was cut by 1 base, the J end by 8 bases, with 12 bases between. The CDR3 runs 14 residues. Per the germline V gene, CDR1 is SGHAT and CDR2 is FQNNGV. The CDR3 coding sequence is TGTGCCAGCAGCTTAGGGTGGGGGGTCTATGAGCAGTTCTTC. It yields the protein CASSLGWGVYEQFF.

This chain links TRBV7-6 with TRBJ1-2; TRBD1 aligns across 9 bases. The CDR3 is 15 amino acids. Trimming at V came to 5 bases and at J to 6 bases, leaving 10 bases not matched to a gene. Per the germline V gene, CDR1 is SGHVS and CDR2 is FNYEAQ. The CDR3 sequence is CASSRLERDRDGYTF. In DNA, the CDR3 is TGTGCCAGCAGCCGATTAGAGAGGGACAGGGATGGCTACACCTTC.

The V gene is TRBV4-3, the J gene TRBJ2-3, with D possibly being TRBD1 (8 bases). The CDR3 is 18 amino acids. CDR1 and CDR2 from the germline V gene are LGHNA and YSLEER. The V end was cut by 4 bases, the J end by 3 bases, with 23 bases between. The CDR3 sequence is CASSPTGGEVYGTDTQYF. DNA of the CDR3: TGCGCCAGCAGCCCTACAGGGGGGGAGGTTTACGGGACAGATACGCAGTATTTT.

The chain combines TRBV6-6 with TRBJ2-7, with D possibly being TRBD2 (5 bases). CDR1 and CDR2 (germline): MNHNY, SVGAGI (reference sequence). V shed 2 bases and J shed 6 bases, with 11 bases lying between them. The CDR3 runs to 13 residues. Here the CDR3 DNA reads TGTGCCAGCAGTTACGAACGAGGGCGCGAGCAGTACTTC. Its translation: CASSYERGREQYF.

This clone showed up just a few times. The genes are TRBV30 and TRBJ1-5, with 10 bases matching TRBD1. There are 14 residues in the CDR3. After removal of 5 bases from V and 2 bases from J, the junction contained 3 bases not matched to a gene. Germline values: CDR1 GTSNPN, CDR2 SVGIG (reference sequence). This chain's CDR3 is CAWGQGDRNQPQHF. The CDR3 DNA reads as TGTGCCTGGGGACAGGGGGATCGCAATCAGCCCCAGCATTTT.

The chain uses TRBV3-1 (or the pseudogene TRBV3-2) and TRBJ1-3; perhaps TRBD1 as D (5 bases). V was trimmed by 3 bases and J by 4 bases, leaving 10 bases between them. Germline loops: CDR1 LGHDT, CDR2 YNNKEL (reference sequence). This CDR3 has 14 residues. The CDR3 loop reads CASSQTDFGNTIYF. CDR3 in DNA: TGTGCCAGCAGCCAGACAGATTTCGGAAACACCATATATTTT.

The chain carries TRBV19 and TRBJ1-1, with no clear D. The CDR3 extends over 14 amino acids. Per the germline V gene, CDR1 is LNHDA and CDR2 is SQIVND (reference sequence). Trimming pared 3 bases from V and 1 base from J, leaving 9 bases between. The CDR3 DNA is TGTGCCAGTAGTATTGGGAGGACGAACACTGAAGCTTTCTTT. Amino acids: CASSIGRTNTEAFF.

This CDR3 reads CAWSVRVIETGESGYTF. The CDR3 DNA follows: TGTGCCTGGAGTGTACGGGTCATCGAGACAGGGGAGTCGGGCTACACCTTC. The chain combines TRBV30 with TRBJ1-2; 8 bases agree with TRBD1. From germline, CDR1 is GTSNPN and CDR2 SVGIG (reference sequence). The CDR3 length is 17 residues. The V segment lost 0 bases and the J segment 8 bases; nucleotides outside the gene matches: 17.

J is TRBJ1-1 and V is TRBV28, with D tentatively TRBD1 (6 bases). This CDR3 contains 12 residues. The ends were cut back, 11 bases at V and 11 bases at J, with 21 bases in the middle. Germline-derived CDR1 and CDR2 are MDHEN and SYDVKM. The CDR3 nucleotides read TGTGCCGGCATGAGAGGGCAGGGGCGGGCTTTCTTT. It yields the protein CAGMRGQGRAFF.

The CDR3 DNA sequence: TGTGCCTGCCCCGGGACAGACTCCTACAATGAGCAGTTCTTC. This translates into CACPGTDSYNEQFF. J is TRBJ2-1 and V is TRBV30, with TRBD1 identical over 7 bases. Germline CDR1 reads GTSNPN; CDR2 reads SVGIG (reference sequence). This CDR3 contains 14 residues. The V and J ends lost 6 bases and 0 bases, in that order; junction bases with no gene match: 5.

CDR3 DNA: TGTGCCAGCAGCCAACAGGGGGCAGGCGGCTACACCTTC. Translation: CASSQQGAGGYTF. The chain combines TRBV3-1 (or the pseudogene TRBV3-2) with TRBJ1-2; TRBD1 agrees at 8 bases. CDR1 is LGHDT, CDR2 YNNKEL, per germline (reference sequence). The CDR3 length is 13 residues. After removal of 2 bases from V and 8 bases from J, the junction contained 4 bases not matched to a gene.

With regard to this clone: The germline gene is not matched at one end of the junction; a read error may be the cause. The chain recombines TRBV6-2 or TRBV6-3 with TRBJ1-5, with D maybe TRBD1 (5 bases). The CDR3 loop spans 15 amino acids. CDR1 is MNHEY, CDR2 SVGEGT, per germline. The CDR3 reads CASRYSGTHNQPQHF. CDR3 sequence (DNA): TGTGCCAGCCGTTACTCCGGGACTCACAATCAGCCCCAGCATTTT.